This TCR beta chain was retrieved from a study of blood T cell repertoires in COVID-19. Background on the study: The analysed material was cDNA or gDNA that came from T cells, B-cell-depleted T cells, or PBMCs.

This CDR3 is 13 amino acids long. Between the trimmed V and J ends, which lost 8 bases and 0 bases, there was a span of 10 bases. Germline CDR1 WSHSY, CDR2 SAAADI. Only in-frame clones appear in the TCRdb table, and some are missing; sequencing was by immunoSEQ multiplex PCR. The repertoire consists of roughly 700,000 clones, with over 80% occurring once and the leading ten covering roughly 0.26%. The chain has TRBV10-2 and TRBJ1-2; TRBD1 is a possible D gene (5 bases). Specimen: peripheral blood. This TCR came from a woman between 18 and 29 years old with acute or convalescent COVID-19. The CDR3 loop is CASLRGANYGYTF. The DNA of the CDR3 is TGCGCCAGCCTACGGGGGGCTAACTATGGCTACACCTTC.